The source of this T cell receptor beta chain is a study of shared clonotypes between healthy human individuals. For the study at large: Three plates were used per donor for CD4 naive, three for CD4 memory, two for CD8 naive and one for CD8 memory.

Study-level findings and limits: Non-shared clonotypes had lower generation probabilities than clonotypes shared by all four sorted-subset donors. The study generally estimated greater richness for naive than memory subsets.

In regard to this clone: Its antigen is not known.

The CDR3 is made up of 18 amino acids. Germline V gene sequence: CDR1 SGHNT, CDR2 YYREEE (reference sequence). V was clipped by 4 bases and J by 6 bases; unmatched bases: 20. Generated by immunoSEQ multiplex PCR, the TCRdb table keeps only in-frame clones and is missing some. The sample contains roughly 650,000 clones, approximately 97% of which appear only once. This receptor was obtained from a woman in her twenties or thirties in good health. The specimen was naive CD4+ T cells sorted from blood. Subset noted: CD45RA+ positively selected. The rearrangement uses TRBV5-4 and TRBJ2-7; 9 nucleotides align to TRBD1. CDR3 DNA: TGTGCCAGCAGCCCCCCGGGGACAGGGCGGCGGGATGGAGTCGAGCAGTACTTC. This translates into CASSPPGTGRRDGVEQYF.